These T cell receptor beta chains were read from a single sample in a study of early T cells in non-severe SARS-CoV-2 infection. TCRdb re-analysed the 5' RACE reads in MiXCR, keeping a single row per CDR3 protein. Among fewer than 30,000 distinct CDR3 sequences, about 4.6% were seen once, and the ten largest hold less than 20%. The sequenced sample was whole blood. These receptors all come from an adult who was a healthcare worker with PCR-confirmed SARS-CoV-2 infection or an uninfected control (not recorded which). The CDR3 runs from the conserved cysteine through the conserved F or W. A D gene is named only where the DNA matches it firmly. Clone size is not always given. Where it is, it says once, few, many or a class for expanded clones.

j_call	d_call	clone_size	v_call	cdr3_nt	cdr3_aa
TRBJ1-1	NA	many	TRBV29-1	TGCAGCGTGCTGGTGAACACTGAAGCTTTCTTT	CSVLVNTEAFF
TRBJ2-1	NA	many	TRBV4-1	TGCGCCAGCAGCGCTGTAGTATCGGGGCCCGGGAACTACAATGAGCAGTTCTTC	CASSAVVSGPGNYNEQFF
TRBJ1-1	NA	many	TRBV29-1	TGCAGCTATGGAAGAGGTCAGGCTGGAGAAGCTTTCTTT	CSYGRGQAGEAFF
TRBJ2-3	NA	many	TRBV30	TGTGCCTGGAGTCCCACACTCGATACGCAGTATTTT	CAWSPTLDTQYF
TRBJ2-3	TRBD2	many	TRBV5-5	TGTGCCAGCAGCGTCGGGACTAGTAGGACAGATACGCAGTATTTT	CASSVGTSRTDTQYF
TRBJ2-3	NA	many	TRBV20-1	TGCAGTGCTAGAGATCCGGGATCCCCGGGGGATACGCAGTATTTT	CSARDPGSPGDTQYF
TRBJ2-3	NA	few	TRBV12-3/TRBV12-4	TGTGCCAGCAGCGCAGGGGGCACAGATACGCAGTATTTT	CASSAGGTDTQYF
TRBJ2-7	TRBD1	few	TRBV7-2	TGTGCCAGCAGCCCTTCCGGACAGGGGGCGGGGGAGCAGTACTTC	CASSPSGQGAGEQYF
TRBJ1-6	TRBD1	few	TRBV28	TGTGCCAGCAGTCGAACCGGGACAGGGGTAAATTCACCCCTCCACTTT	CASSRTGTGVNSPLHF
TRBJ2-2	NA	few	TRBV7-2	TGTGCCAGCAGCAGTTGGGAGAACACCGGGGAGCTGTTTTTT	CASSSWENTGELFF
TRBJ2-1	NA	NA	TRBV12-3/TRBV12-4	TGTGCCAGTACCGGTGCCAATGAGCAGTTCTTC	CASTGANEQFF
TRBJ2-7	TRBD2	many	TRBV18	TGTGCCAGCTCACTCCCGCGGGGGGTTGCCTACGAGCAGTACTTC	CASSLPRGVAYEQYF
TRBJ2-2	NA	many	TRBV29-1	TGCAGCACCACAGGGAACACCGGGGAGCTGTTTTTT	CSTTGNTGELFF
TRBJ2-3	NA	NA	TRBV6-5	TGTGCCAGCAGTTACTCGTATGCCCGCCGGGGGGATACGCAGTATTTT	CASSYSYARRGDTQYF
TRBJ2-3	NA	many	TRBV4-3	TGCGCCAGCAGCCAAAGAGCTAGCTCGGAGGATACGCAGTATTTT	CASSQRASSEDTQYF
TRBJ2-1	NA	few	TRBV5-5	TGTGCCAGCAGCTACTACCTGGATGTGAGTCCCTACAATGAGCAGTTCTTC	CASSYYLDVSPYNEQFF
TRBJ2-2	TRBD1	many	TRBV19	TGTGCCAGTAGTTTCAAGGGACAGGGAACCGGGGAGCTGTTTTTT	CASSFKGQGTGELFF
TRBJ2-1	NA	many	TRBV20-1	TGCAGTGCTTCCTCCGGGACGGGATTTTACAATGAGCAGTTCTTC	CSASSGTGFYNEQFF
TRBJ2-5	TRBD2	many	TRBV12-3/TRBV12-4	TGTGCCAGCAGTTTAAGTGGGAGGGCCGGAGAGACCCAGTACTTC	CASSLSGRAGETQYF
TRBJ1-3	NA	many	TRBV6-1	TGTGCCAGCAGTGAAGGGCCCGTGGGGAACACCATATATTTT	CASSEGPVGNTIYF
TRBJ1-1	NA	many	TRBV10-3	TGTGCCATCAGTGAAGGGGTTTGGAACACTGAAGCTTTCTTT	CAISEGVWNTEAFF
TRBJ2-5	TRBD2	many	TRBV4-3	TGCGCCAGCAGCCTAGGGACTAGCGGGGTTCAAGAGACCCAGTACTTC	CASSLGTSGVQETQYF
TRBJ1-5	NA	many	TRBV6-1	TGTGCCACCGAACGGGACGGCATGGAGCAGCCCCAGCATTTT	CATERDGMEQPQHF
TRBJ2-7	NA	many	TRBV5-6	TGTGCCAGCAGTCCCGGCAGTAGCCCCTACGAGCAGTACTTC	CASSPGSSPYEQYF
TRBJ2-2	NA	many	TRBV7-9	TGTGCCAGCAGCTTTACAGGGTTGGGGGAGCTGTTTTTT	CASSFTGLGELFF